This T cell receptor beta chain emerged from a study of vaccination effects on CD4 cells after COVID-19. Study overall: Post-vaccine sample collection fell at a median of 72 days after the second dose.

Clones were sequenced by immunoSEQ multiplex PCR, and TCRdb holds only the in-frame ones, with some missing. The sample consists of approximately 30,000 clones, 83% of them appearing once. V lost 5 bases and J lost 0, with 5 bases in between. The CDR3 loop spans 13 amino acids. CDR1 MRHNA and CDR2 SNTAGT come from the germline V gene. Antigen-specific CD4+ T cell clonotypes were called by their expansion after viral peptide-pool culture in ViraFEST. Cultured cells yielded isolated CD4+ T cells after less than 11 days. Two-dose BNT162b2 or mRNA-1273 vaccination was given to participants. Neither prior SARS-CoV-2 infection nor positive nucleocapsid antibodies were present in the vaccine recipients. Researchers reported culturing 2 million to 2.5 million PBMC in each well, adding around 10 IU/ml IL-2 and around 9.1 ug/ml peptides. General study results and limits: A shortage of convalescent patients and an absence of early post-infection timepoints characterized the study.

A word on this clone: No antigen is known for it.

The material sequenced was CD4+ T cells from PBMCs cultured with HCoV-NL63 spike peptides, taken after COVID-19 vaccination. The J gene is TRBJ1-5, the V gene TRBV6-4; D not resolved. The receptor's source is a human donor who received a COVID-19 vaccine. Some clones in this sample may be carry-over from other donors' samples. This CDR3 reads CASSPDSNQPQHF. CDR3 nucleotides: TGTGCCAGCAGTCCAGATAGCAATCAGCCCCAGCATTTT.